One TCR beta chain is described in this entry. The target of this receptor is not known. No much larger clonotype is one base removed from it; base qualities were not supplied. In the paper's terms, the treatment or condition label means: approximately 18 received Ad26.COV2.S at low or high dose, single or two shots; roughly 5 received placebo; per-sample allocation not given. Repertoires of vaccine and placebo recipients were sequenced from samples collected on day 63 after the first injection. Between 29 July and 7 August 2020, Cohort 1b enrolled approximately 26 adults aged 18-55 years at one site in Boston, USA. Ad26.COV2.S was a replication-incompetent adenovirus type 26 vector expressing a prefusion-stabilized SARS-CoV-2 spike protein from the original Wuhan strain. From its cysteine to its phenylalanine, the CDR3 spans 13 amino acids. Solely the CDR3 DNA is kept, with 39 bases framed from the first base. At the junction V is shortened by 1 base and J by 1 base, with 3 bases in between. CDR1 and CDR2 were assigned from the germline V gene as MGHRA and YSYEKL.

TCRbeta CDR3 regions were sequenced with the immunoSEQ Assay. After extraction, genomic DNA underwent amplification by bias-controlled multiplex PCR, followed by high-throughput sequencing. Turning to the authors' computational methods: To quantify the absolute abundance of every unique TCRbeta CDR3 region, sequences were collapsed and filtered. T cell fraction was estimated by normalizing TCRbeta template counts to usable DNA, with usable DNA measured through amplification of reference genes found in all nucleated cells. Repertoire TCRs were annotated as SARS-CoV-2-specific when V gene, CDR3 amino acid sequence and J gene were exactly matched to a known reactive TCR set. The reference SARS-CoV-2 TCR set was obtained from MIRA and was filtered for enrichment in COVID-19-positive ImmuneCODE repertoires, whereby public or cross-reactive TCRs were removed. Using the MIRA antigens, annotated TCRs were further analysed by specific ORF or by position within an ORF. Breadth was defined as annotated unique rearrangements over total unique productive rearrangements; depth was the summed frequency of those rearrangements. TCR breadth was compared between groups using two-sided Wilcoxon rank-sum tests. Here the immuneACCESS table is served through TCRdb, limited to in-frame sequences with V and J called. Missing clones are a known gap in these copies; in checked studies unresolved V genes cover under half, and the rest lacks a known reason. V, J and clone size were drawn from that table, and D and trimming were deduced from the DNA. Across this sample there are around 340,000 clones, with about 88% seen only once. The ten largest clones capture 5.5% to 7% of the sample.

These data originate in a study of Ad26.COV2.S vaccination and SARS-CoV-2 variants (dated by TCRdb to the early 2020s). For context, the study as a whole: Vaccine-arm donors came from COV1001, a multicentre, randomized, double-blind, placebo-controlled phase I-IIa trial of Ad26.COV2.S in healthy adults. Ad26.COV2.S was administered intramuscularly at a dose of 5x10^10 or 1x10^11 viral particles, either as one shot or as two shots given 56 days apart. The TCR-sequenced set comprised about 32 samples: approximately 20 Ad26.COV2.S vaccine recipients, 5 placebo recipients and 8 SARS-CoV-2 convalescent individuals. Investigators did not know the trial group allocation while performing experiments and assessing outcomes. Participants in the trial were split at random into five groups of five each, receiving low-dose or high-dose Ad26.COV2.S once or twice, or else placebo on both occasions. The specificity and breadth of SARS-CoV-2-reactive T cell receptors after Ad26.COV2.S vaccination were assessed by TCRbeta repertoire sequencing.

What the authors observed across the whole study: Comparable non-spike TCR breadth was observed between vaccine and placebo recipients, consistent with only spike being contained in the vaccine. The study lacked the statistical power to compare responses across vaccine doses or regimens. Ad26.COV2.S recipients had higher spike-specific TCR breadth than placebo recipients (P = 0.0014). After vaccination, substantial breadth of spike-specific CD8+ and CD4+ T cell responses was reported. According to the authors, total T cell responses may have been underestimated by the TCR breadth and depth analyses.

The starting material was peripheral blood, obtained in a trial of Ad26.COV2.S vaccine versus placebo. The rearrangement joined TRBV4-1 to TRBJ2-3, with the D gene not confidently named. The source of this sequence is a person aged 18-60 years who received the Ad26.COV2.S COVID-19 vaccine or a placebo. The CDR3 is CASSQVGTDTQYF. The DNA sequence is TGCGCCAGCAGCCAAGTTGGCACAGATACGCAGTATTTT.